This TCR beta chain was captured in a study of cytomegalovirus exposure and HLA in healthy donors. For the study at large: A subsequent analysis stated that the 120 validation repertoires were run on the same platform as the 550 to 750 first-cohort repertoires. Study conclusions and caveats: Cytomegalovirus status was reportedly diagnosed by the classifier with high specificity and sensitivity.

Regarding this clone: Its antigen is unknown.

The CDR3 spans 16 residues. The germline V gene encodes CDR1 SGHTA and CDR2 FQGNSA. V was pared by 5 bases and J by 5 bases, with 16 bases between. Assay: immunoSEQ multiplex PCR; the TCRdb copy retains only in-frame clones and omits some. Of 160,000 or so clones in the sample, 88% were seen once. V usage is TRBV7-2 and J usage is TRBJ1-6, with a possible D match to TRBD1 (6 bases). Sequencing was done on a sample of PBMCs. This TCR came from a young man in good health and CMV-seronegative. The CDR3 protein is CASSRRTATDNSPLHF. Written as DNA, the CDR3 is TGTGCCAGCAGCCGTCGGACAGCAACAGATAATTCACCCCTCCACTTT. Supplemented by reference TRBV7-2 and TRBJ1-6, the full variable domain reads GAGVSQSPSNKVTEKGKDVELRCDPISGHTALYWYRQSLGQGLEFLIYFQGNSAPDKSGLPSDRFSAERTGGSVSTLTIQRTQQEDSAVYLCASSRRTATDNSPLHFGNGTRLTVT.